This T cell receptor (beta chain) was sequenced during a study of T cells after yellow fever vaccination. On the study more broadly: Fractions of limited cellularity were prepared by means of SMART-Seq v4 Ultra Low Input. Study results and limitations: Faster peaking, at day 5 versus 15, marked a secondary response that was weaker. In post-booster samples, most primary-vaccination clones reappeared (about 96% CD4, nearly 90% CD8).

Of note for this clonotype: The antigen remains undetermined.

The 5'RACE template-switching step produced TCR cDNA and added a universal primer site and UMIs. A single record per CDR3 protein comes from TCRdb applying MiXCR to the 5' RACE reads. The table shows approximately 300,000 distinct CDR3 sequences, with approximately 12% occurring only once. This CDR3 comprises 13 residues. Germline CDR1 reads LGHNT; CDR2 reads FRNRAP. The V end lost 4 bases, the J end lost 5 bases, and 8 bases lay between the germline ends. The sample here was CD4+ T cells sorted from PBMCs, taken 45 days after the yellow fever booster vaccination. The rearrangement uses TRBV12-5 and TRBJ1-4; a weak D match, TRBD1 (6 bases). The clonotype originates from a man aged 18 to 30 who received the YFV17D yellow fever vaccine. CDR3 in amino acids: CASGSGGNEKLFF. The CDR3 DNA reads TGTGCTAGTGGTTCCGGGGGCAATGAAAAACTGTTTTTT.